The clone carrying this T cell receptor beta chain was observed a few times. The sample comes from a study of identical twins. CDR3 size: 18 residues. Germline values: CDR1 SGHAT, CDR2 FQNNGV. V was clipped by 5 bases and J by 2 bases, with 25 bases between them. TCRdb passed the 5' RACE reads through MiXCR, listing each CDR3 protein once. The table has about 700,000 distinct CDR3 sequences, 5.5% to 6.5% seen once; the top ten hold around 1.7%. Sequenced sample: naive T cells sorted from blood. The source of this sequence is a man between 18 and 35 years old in good health. The chain combines TRBV11-2 with TRBJ2-7; D is ambiguous. CDR3 protein: CASSPRAGPLKSTYEQYF. The CDR3 DNA reads as TGTGCCAGCAGCCCACGGGCCGGGCCCCTTAAATCCACCTACGAGCAGTACTTC.